One sample yielded the 24 T cell receptor beta chains listed below, sequenced in a study of blood T cell repertoires in COVID-19. Clones were sequenced by immunoSEQ multiplex PCR, and TCRdb holds only the in-frame ones, with some missing. The table has 100,000 or so clones, about 88% seen once. Sequencing was carried out using peripheral blood. These receptors came from a man aged 60 to 69 with acute or convalescent COVID-19.

The rearrangement joins TRBV10-3 to TRBJ1-2; 7 bases agree with TRBD1. Germline CDR1 reads ENHRY; CDR2 reads SYGVKD. The CDR3 runs 14 residues. With V trimmed by 6 bases and J by 4 bases, 8 bases remained unmatched. This CDR3 is CAIRPGQPGYGYTF. The CDR3 DNA is TGTGCCATCAGGCCGGGACAGCCAGGCTATGGCTACACCTTC.

This clone has just a few counts. The V call is TRBV5-6, the J call TRBJ1-2; D unclear. The V end was cut by 2 bases, the J end by 6 bases, with 14 bases between. The length of the CDR3 is 14 residues. Germline CDR1 SGHDT, CDR2 YYEEEE. DNA for the CDR3: TGTGCCAGCAGCTTCACGGCGGGTCCCCATGGCTACACCTTC. Encoded protein: CASSFTAGPHGYTF.

The chain combines TRBV27 with TRBJ2-7, with D possibly being TRBD2 (6 bases). Germline values: CDR1 MNHEY, CDR2 SMNVEV (reference sequence). The CDR3 spans 18 residues. Trimming removed 6 bases at V and 0 bases at J, with 24 bases between. The CDR3 DNA follows: TGTGCCAGCAGCCAACCCGACCCGGAGGGCCGGCGCTCCTACGAGCAGTACTTC. It yields the protein CASSQPDPEGRRSYEQYF.

The gene calls are TRBV29-1 and TRBJ1-3; the D gene is possibly TRBD1 (5 bases). Between the trimmed V and J ends, which lost 6 bases and 0 bases, there was a span of 18 bases. Germline values: CDR1 SQVTM, CDR2 ANQGSEA. This CDR3 has 16 amino acids. This chain's CDR3 is CSVRSQTANSGNTIYF. The CDR3 DNA reads TGCAGCGTCCGATCCCAGACAGCCAACTCTGGAAACACCATATATTTT.

The chain links TRBV7-6 to TRBJ1-3, with D possibly being TRBD1 (6 bases). The germline gives CDR1 SGHVS, CDR2 FNYEAQ. This CDR3 spans 16 amino acids. V gave up 4 bases and J gave up 0 bases, with 13 bases separating them. DNA of the CDR3: TGTGCCAGCAGCTCCTTCACAGGGCTCTCTGGAAACACCATATATTTT. Translated: CASSSFTGLSGNTIYF.

The chain recombines TRBV2 with TRBJ1-1; D uncertain. V was trimmed by 8 bases and J by 0 bases, leaving 10 bases between them. The V gene's germline CDR1 is SNHLY and CDR2 FYNNEI. The CDR3 is 13 amino acids. CDR3 sequence: CASPRTLNTEAFF. DNA of the CDR3: TGTGCCAGCCCCAGGACTTTGAACACTGAAGCTTTCTTT.

Only one count was recorded for this clone. CDR3 region: CARSGQANYEQYF. The CDR3 DNA reads as TGTGCCAGGTCGGGACAGGCTAACTACGAGCAGTACTTC. The chain employs TRBV24-1 and TRBJ2-7; 8 nucleotides agree with TRBD1. Germline V gives CDR1 KGHDR, CDR2 SFDVKD. After removal of 11 bases from V and 3 bases from J, the junction contained 8 bases not matched to a gene. The CDR3 runs 13 residues.

This rearrangement joins TRBV6-1 to TRBJ1-3; D unclear. The CDR3 is 18 amino acids. CDR1 is MNHNS, CDR2 SASEGT, per germline. Between the trimmed V and J ends, which lost 0 bases and 4 bases, there was a span of 19 bases. DNA for the CDR3: TGTGCCAGCAGTGAAGCCCTCCTTAGAGGAGGGCAGGGAAACACCATATATTTT. This translates into CASSEALLRGGQGNTIYF.

The rearrangement joins TRBV30 to TRBJ1-6; D not resolved. V lost 0 bases and J 10 bases, leaving 10 bases between the germline ends. This CDR3 comprises 13 residues. CDR1 and CDR2 (germline): GTSNPN, SVGIG (reference sequence). This CDR3 is CAWSVSVPSPLHF. The CDR3 DNA reads TGTGCCTGGAGTGTATCCGTCCCCTCACCCCTCCACTTT.

The CDR3, as DNA: TGTGCCAGCAGCTTACCGGAGGTCTATGGCTACACCTTC. Translating it yields CASSLPEVYGYTF. The chain is built from TRBV5-4 and TRBJ1-2; D remains ambiguous. Germline-derived CDR1 and CDR2 are SGHNT and YYREEE (reference sequence). Trimming removed 2 bases at V and 4 bases at J, with 9 bases between. The length of the CDR3 is 13 residues.

The CDR3 bases are TGTGCCTGGAGTCGACGGAGGAACACTGAAGCTTTCTTT. This encodes CAWSRRRNTEAFF. The rearrangement uses TRBV30 and TRBJ1-1; D is ambiguous. In germline, CDR1 is GTSNPN, CDR2 SVGIG (reference sequence). The CDR3 sequence is 13 residues long. V was cut by 2 bases and J by 1 base, with 8 bases left in between.

This clone has more than one count but fewer than ten. CDR3 residues: CASSFGTGDQETQYF. For the CDR3, the DNA is TGCGCCAGCAGCTTCGGGACAGGGGATCAAGAGACCCAGTACTTC. The genes are TRBV5-1 and TRBJ2-5, with 10 bases that match TRBD1. Trimming took 2 bases from V and 2 from J; bases not matched to a gene: 3. The CDR3 consists of 15 residues. Germline-derived CDR1 and CDR2 are SGHRS and YFSETQ.

This clone has a single count. This chain joins TRBV30 and TRBJ1-1; no clear D gene. CDR3 size: 13 residues. Germline V gives CDR1 GTSNPN, CDR2 SVGIG (reference sequence). The V and J ends lost 7 bases and 1 base respectively, with 13 bases between them. The CDR3 is CASQRESNTEAFF. The DNA of the CDR3 is TGTGCCTCCCAAAGGGAGTCGAACACTGAAGCTTTCTTT.

The V call is TRBV29-1, the J call TRBJ1-2; tentative D call: TRBD1 (5 bases). The CDR3 is made up of 13 amino acids. V was clipped by 1 base and J by 7 bases, with 13 bases between them. Germline V gene lookup returns CDR1 SQVTM and CDR2 ANQGSEA. The CDR3 region is CSVEVEGLGGYTF. CDR3 in DNA: TGCAGCGTTGAAGTGGAGGGGTTAGGTGGCTACACCTTC.

The rearrangement joins TRBV6-5 to TRBJ1-1, with 7 nucleotides matching TRBD1. Germline V gene sequence: CDR1 MNHEY, CDR2 SVGAGI. V lost 8 bases, J lost 0 bases, and 3 bases stayed unmatched. CDR3 length: 13 amino acids. The CDR3 DNA reads as TGTGCCAGCGGACAGGAGCTGAACACTGAAGCTTTCTTT. Translation: CASGQELNTEAFF.

The chain has TRBV18 and TRBJ2-3, with 14 positions matching TRBD2. Germline lookup yields CDR1 KGHSH and CDR2 LQKENI. The CDR3 runs 16 residues. Trimming at V came to 5 bases and at J to 2 bases, leaving 3 bases not matched to a gene. The CDR3 loop reads CASSTTSGGATDTQYF. The CDR3 nucleotides are TGTGCCAGCTCAACGACTAGCGGGGGGGCCACAGATACGCAGTATTTT.

The chain uses TRBV9 and TRBJ2-6; 9 bases are shared with TRBD2. The CDR3 length is 18 residues. Germline loops: CDR1 SGDLS, CDR2 YYNGEE. The trim removed 3 bases at V and 3 bases at J, leaving 10 bases unmatched. CDR3 sequence: CASSELWRGGFGANVLTF. The CDR3 nucleotides are TGTGCCAGCAGCGAACTTTGGCGGGGGGGCTTTGGGGCCAACGTCCTGACTTTC.

This chain links TRBV5-4 with TRBJ1-6; D not resolved. The V end was cut by 1 base, the J end by 4 bases, with 12 bases between. The CDR3 has 16 residues. Germline V gene sequence: CDR1 SGHNT, CDR2 YYREEE (reference sequence). The DNA for the CDR3 is TGTGCCAGCAGCTTGCTATCTACGGGATATAATTCACCCCTCCACTTT. Translating gives CASSLLSTGYNSPLHF.

The J gene is TRBJ2-1, the V gene TRBV24-1; TRBD2 matches at 10 bases. The J segment lost 5 bases and the V segment lost 8 bases, leaving 8 bases of the junction unmatched. This CDR3 region has 15 residues. Germline V gene sequence: CDR1 KGHDR, CDR2 SFDVKD. CDR3 in DNA: TGTGCCACCAAAGCCGGGACTAGCGAGCACAATGAGCAGTTCTTC. Translation gives CATKAGTSEHNEQFF.

This clone was found a few times. The rearrangement uses TRBV11-2 and TRBJ2-2; TRBD2 is a possible D gene (5 bases). The V end lost 2 bases, the J end lost 7 bases, and 14 bases lay between the germline ends. The CDR3 runs to 15 residues. The germline gives CDR1 SGHAT, CDR2 FQNNGV. The CDR3 sequence: CASSLLWAADGELFF. The CDR3 nucleotides read TGTGCCAGCAGCTTACTTTGGGCAGCGGACGGGGAGCTGTTTTTT.

The V gene is TRBV5-1, the J gene TRBJ2-3, with 7 positions matching TRBD1. This CDR3 has 16 residues. J lost 1 base, V lost 1 base, and 6 bases had no gene match. The germline V gene has CDR1 SGHRS and CDR2 YFSETQ. This CDR3 is CASSLLRGHGTDTQYF. Written as DNA, the CDR3 is TGCGCCAGCAGCTTGCTTAGGGGGCACGGCACAGATACGCAGTATTTT. Complete variable domain (other parts from reference TRBV5-1 and TRBJ2-3): KAGVTQTPRYLIKTRGQQVTLSCSPISGHRSVSWYQQTPGQGLQFLFEYFSETQRNKGNFPGRFSGRQFSNSRSEMNVSTLELGDSALYLCASSLLRGHGTDTQYFGPGTRLTVL.

This clone occurred a few times. The chain uses TRBV5-6 and TRBJ2-3, with D possibly being TRBD2 (5 bases). V lost 6 bases and J 5 bases, leaving 19 bases between the germline ends. This CDR3 has 15 residues. Germline V gene lookup returns CDR1 SGHDT and CDR2 YYEEEE. The CDR3 loop is CASTLFGEFEDTQYF. The CDR3 nucleotides read TGTGCCAGCACCCTTTTCGGGGAGTTCGAAGATACGCAGTATTTT. The full variable domain, in which reference TRBV5-6 and TRBJ2-3 provide the parts outside the CDR3, is DAGVTQSPTHLIKTRGQQVTLRCSPKSGHDTVSWYQQALGQGPQFIFQYYEEEERQRGNFPDRFSGHQFPNYSSELNVNALLLGDSALYLCASTLFGEFEDTQYFGPGTRLTVL.

The J gene is TRBJ1-5, the V gene TRBV6-2 or TRBV6-3; 9 bases agree with TRBD1. With 5 bases clipped from V and 0 bases from J, the junction kept 8 bases outside the gene matches. The CDR3 covers 17 residues. Per the germline V gene, CDR1 is MNHEY and CDR2 is SVGEGT. CDR3 sequence: CASSRRDRAYSNQPQHF. The CDR3 DNA reads TGTGCCAGCAGTCGCCGGGACAGGGCTTATAGCAATCAGCCCCAGCATTTT.

The chain employs TRBV19 and TRBJ1-1; no clear D. Germline V gene data show CDR1 as LNHDA and CDR2 as SQIVND (reference sequence). The CDR3 loop spans 14 amino acids. Trimming pared 7 bases from V and 4 bases from J, leaving 16 bases between. DNA of the CDR3: TGTGCCAGTAAAAGGCGGGGTGGAATCACTGAAGCTTTCTTT. It is translated as CASKRRGGITEAFF. Full variable domain (remainder filled in from reference TRBV19 and TRBJ1-1): DGGITQSPKYLFRKEGQNVTLSCEQNLNHDAMYWYRQDPGQGLRLIYYSQIVNDFQKGDIAEGYSVSREKKESFPLTVTSAQKNPTAFYLCASKRRGGITEAFFGQGTRLTVV.